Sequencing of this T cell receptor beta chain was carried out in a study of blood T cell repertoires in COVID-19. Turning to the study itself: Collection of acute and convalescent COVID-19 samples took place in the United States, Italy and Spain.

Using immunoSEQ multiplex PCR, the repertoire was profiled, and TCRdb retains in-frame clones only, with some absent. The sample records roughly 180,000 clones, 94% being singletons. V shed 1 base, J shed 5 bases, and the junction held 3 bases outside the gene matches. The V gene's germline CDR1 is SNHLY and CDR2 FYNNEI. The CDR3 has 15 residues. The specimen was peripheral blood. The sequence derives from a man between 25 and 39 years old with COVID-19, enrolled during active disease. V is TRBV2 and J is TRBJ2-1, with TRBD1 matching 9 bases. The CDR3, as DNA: TGTGCCAGCAGTGAAGTAAGGACAGGGGACAATGAGCAGTTCTTC. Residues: CASSEVRTGDNEQFF.